The 23 T cell receptor beta chains presented below share a single source sample, sequenced in a study of glioma-infiltrating T cells after dendritic cell vaccination. The sample's time point: after dendritic cell vaccination, including at tumor progression/relapse. Using immunoSEQ multiplex PCR, the repertoire was profiled, and TCRdb retains in-frame clones only, with some absent. The repertoire holds around 100,000 clones, with 80% to 85% as singletons. Specimen: blood, collected after dendritic cell vaccination. These receptors all stem from a human donor with glioblastoma.

This clone was seen only once. The V gene is TRBV6-6, the J gene TRBJ1-4; 8 positions agree with TRBD1. The CDR3 is 14 residues long. The V and J ends lost 6 bases and 8 bases, in that order; junction bases with no gene match: 8. CDR1 and CDR2 (germline): MNHNY, SVGAGI (reference sequence). The CDR3 region has the DNA TGTGCCAGCAGCCCACAGGGGGGGGAAGAAAAACTGTTTTTT. Translated: CASSPQGGEEKLFF.

The gene calls are TRBV5-6 and TRBJ2-7; 10 positions match TRBD2. The CDR3 extends over 16 amino acids. The junction had 10 bases not matched to a gene; V was cut back by 3 bases and J by 4 bases. Germline V lookup: CDR1 SGHDT, CDR2 YYEEEE. This CDR3 reads CASSSALTSGAYEQYF. The DNA for the CDR3 is TGTGCCAGCAGCTCGGCCCTCACTAGCGGGGCTTACGAGCAGTACTTC.

The chain combines TRBV7-9 with TRBJ1-3; 7 bases agree with TRBD1. CDR1 is SEHNR and CDR2 is FQNEAQ in the germline V gene (reference sequence). Trimming at V came to 4 bases and at J to 0 bases, leaving 6 bases not matched to a gene. This CDR3 is 16 amino acids long. The CDR3 coding sequence is TGTGCCAGCAGCTATGGGACAGTCCGCTCTGGAAACACCATATATTTT. Its translation: CASSYGTVRSGNTIYF.

This clone was detected once. In DNA, the CDR3 is TGCGCCAGCAGCTCGAGGGACAGCGAAGAGACCCAGTACTTC. Translating it yields CASSSRDSEETQYF. The V call is TRBV5-1, the J call TRBJ2-5, with 7 positions matching TRBD1. From germline, CDR1 is SGHRS and CDR2 YFSETQ. The V and J ends lost 3 bases and 3 bases, in that order; junction bases with no gene match: 5. The CDR3 totals 14 residues.

V and J are TRBV25-1 and TRBJ2-7; D possibly corresponds to TRBD1 (5 bases). The V gene lost 8 bases and the J gene lost 3 bases, with 23 bases spanning the gap. The CDR3 contains 16 residues. Germline CDR1 MGHDK, CDR2 SYGVNS. The CDR3 is CASGFPGDRGHYEQYF. CDR3 DNA sequence: TGTGCCAGCGGATTCCCTGGGGATAGGGGCCACTACGAGCAGTACTTC.

The J gene is TRBJ2-7, the V gene TRBV5-1, with TRBD1 as a possible D gene (6 bases). Trimming shortened V by 2 bases and J by 1 base, and 7 bases separated the two germline ends. The CDR3 is 13 residues long. Germline V gene data show CDR1 as SGHRS and CDR2 as YFSETQ. The CDR3 reads CASSFDRSYEQYF. DNA of the CDR3: TGCGCCAGCAGCTTCGACAGGTCCTACGAGCAGTACTTC. The full variable domain, with the rest looked up from reference TRBV5-1 and TRBJ2-7, is KAGVTQTPRYLIKTRGQQVTLSCSPISGHRSVSWYQQTPGQGLQFLFEYFSETQRNKGNFPGRFSGRQFSNSRSEMNVSTLELGDSALYLCASSFDRSYEQYFGPGTRLTVT.

The CDR3 DNA follows: TGTGCCAGCAGTGAATTGCAGGGGGCTGGTTATGGCTACACCTTC. It codes for CASSELQGAGYGYTF. V usage is TRBV6-1 and J usage is TRBJ1-2, with 8 bases fitting TRBD1. The V segment lost 2 bases and the J segment 5 bases; nucleotides outside the gene matches: 7. This CDR3 is built from 15 residues. The germline V gene has CDR1 MNHNS and CDR2 SASEGT.

The chain links TRBV7-6 to TRBJ1-2, with D hard to call. CDR1 and CDR2 (germline): SGHVS, FNYEAQ. Between the trimmed V and J ends, which lost 0 bases and 7 bases, there was a span of 12 bases. The length of the CDR3 is 14 residues. This CDR3 is CASSLALGEGGYTF. CDR3 in DNA: TGTGCCAGCAGCTTAGCGCTTGGGGAGGGTGGCTACACCTTC.

V gene TRBV6-5 combines with J gene TRBJ1-2; D gene uncertain. The V end was cut by 5 bases, the J end by 2 bases, with 6 bases between. The CDR3 has 12 residues. Germline lookup yields CDR1 MNHEY and CDR2 SVGAGI. The CDR3 bases are TGTGCCAGCAGTGGAGACAACTATGGCTACACCTTC. This translates into CASSGDNYGYTF.

The chain joins TRBV6-1 to TRBJ1-1; perhaps TRBD1 as D (5 bases). This CDR3 is built from 13 residues. Germline V gene lookup returns CDR1 MNHNS and CDR2 SASEGT. V lost 6 bases to trimming and J lost 7 bases, with 15 bases between them. This CDR3 reads CASRVQAAYEAFF. CDR3 nucleotide sequence: TGTGCCAGCAGAGTACAGGCAGCTTATGAAGCTTTCTTT.

The V gene is TRBV15, the J gene TRBJ2-1, with TRBD2 matching over 10 bases. Germline assignment: CDR1 LNHNV and CDR2 YYDKDF (reference sequence). This CDR3 contains 15 residues. Unmatched junction bases numbered 3, after V lost 4 bases and J lost 3 bases. Here the CDR3 reads CATSNRLAGYNEQFF. DNA for the CDR3: TGTGCCACCAGCAACCGACTAGCGGGCTACAATGAGCAGTTCTTC.

The chain recombines TRBV28 with TRBJ1-5, with 10 bases fitting TRBD1. V was pared by 6 bases and J by 6 bases, with 8 bases of the junction left unmatched. Germline lookup yields CDR1 MDHEN and CDR2 SYDVKM. The CDR3 has 15 amino acids. CDR3 sequence reads: CASSPTTGGFQPQHF. The CDR3 DNA follows: TGTGCCAGCAGCCCAACGACAGGGGGCTTTCAGCCCCAGCATTTT.

The rearrangement uses TRBV4-1 and TRBJ2-1, with 12 bases identical to TRBD1. The CDR3 totals 16 residues. The V segment lost 2 bases and the J segment 8 bases; nucleotides outside the gene matches: 7. Germline CDR1 MGHRA, CDR2 YSYEKL. CDR3 residues: CASSQLRGQGAYEQFF. The CDR3 DNA sequence: TGCGCCAGCAGCCAACTCCGGGGACAGGGGGCATATGAGCAGTTCTTC.

The rearrangement joins TRBV4-3 to TRBJ2-3, with D tentatively TRBD2 (5 bases). The germline gives CDR1 LGHNA, CDR2 YSLEER. V was cut by 1 base and J by 4 bases, with 6 bases left in between. The CDR3 totals 13 residues. CDR3 DNA: TGCGCCAGCAGCCAAGGCGGGTCAGATACGCAGTATTTT. Residues: CASSQGGSDTQYF.

The rearrangement joins TRBV5-1 to TRBJ2-7, with 7 bases that match TRBD1. This CDR3 comprises 13 residues. Germline V CDR1 and CDR2: SGHRS, YFSETQ. V shed 7 bases and J 2 bases; nucleotides not matched to a gene: 6. CDR3 sequence (DNA): TGCGCCAGCTCGGGGACAGTAGCCTACGAGCAGTACTTC. Amino acids: CASSGTVAYEQYF.

This chain links TRBV6-5 with TRBJ2-1; D might be TRBD1 (6 bases). The CDR3 sequence is 15 residues long. In germline, CDR1 is MNHEY, CDR2 SVGAGI. V lost 5 bases and J lost 3, with 14 bases in between. The CDR3 loop reads CASSLGTGNYNEQFF. CDR3 in DNA: TGTGCCAGCAGTCTCGGAACAGGGAACTACAATGAGCAGTTCTTC.

The gene calls are TRBV7-2 and TRBJ2-5; 7 bases map to TRBD2. This CDR3 is 13 amino acids long. The V and J ends lost 6 bases and 5 bases, in that order; junction bases with no gene match: 6. Germline V gene sequence: CDR1 SGHTA, CDR2 FQGNSA. In nucleotides, the CDR3 is TGTGCCAGCAGTTTTTTGGGGGGGGAGACCCAGTACTTC. Protein: CASSFLGGETQYF.

The genes are TRBV7-2 and TRBJ2-5, with unresolved D. Germline lookup yields CDR1 SGHTA and CDR2 FQGNSA. The CDR3 runs 13 residues. The ends were cut back, 3 bases at V and 4 bases at J, with 9 bases in the middle. CDR3 residues: CASSLGSLETQYF. The CDR3 DNA reads TGTGCCAGCAGCTTGGGTAGCTTAGAGACCCAGTACTTC.

The chain couples TRBV15 to TRBJ1-6, with 8 bases fitting TRBD1. V shed 3 bases, J shed 9 bases, and the junction held 4 bases outside the gene matches. The CDR3 is made up of 14 amino acids. Germline CDR1 LNHNV, CDR2 YYDKDF (reference sequence). The CDR3: CATSRGQEVSPLHF. The CDR3 bases are TGTGCCACCAGCAGGGGACAGGAGGTTTCACCCCTCCACTTT.

The chain employs TRBV13 and TRBJ2-7; D uncertain. The CDR3 is 13 amino acids. CDR1 and CDR2 from the germline V gene are PRHDT and FYEKMQ (reference sequence). Trimming stripped 10 bases from V and 2 bases from J, with 15 bases between. CDR3 loop: CATQGGITYEQYF. The CDR3 DNA reads as TGTGCCACCCAAGGCGGAATTACCTACGAGCAGTACTTC.

The genes are TRBV5-4 and TRBJ2-3; TRBD1 might be the D (6 bases). Germline V gene data show CDR1 as SGHNT and CDR2 as YYREEE (reference sequence). This CDR3 contains 15 residues. V shed 0 bases and J shed 2 bases, with 10 bases lying between them. CDR3 coding DNA: TGTGCCAGCAGCTTGGCCTGGGACAACACAGATACGCAGTATTTT. Translation: CASSLAWDNTDTQYF.

The J gene is TRBJ2-2, the V gene TRBV2; 8 bases match TRBD1. V was clipped by 6 bases and J by 1 base; unmatched bases: 1. This CDR3 has 14 amino acids. Germline values: CDR1 SNHLY, CDR2 FYNNEI. The DNA of the CDR3 is TGTGCCAGCAGCGGGACAGGGAACACCGGGGAGCTGTTTTTT. As protein: CASSGTGNTGELFF.

The V and J genes are TRBV7-9 and TRBJ2-1, with 9 bases matching TRBD1. This CDR3 is built from 14 residues. Germline trimming cut 4 bases from V and 5 bases from J; bases unmatched to any gene: 3. Germline lookup yields CDR1 SEHNR and CDR2 FQNEAQ (reference sequence). The CDR3 nucleotides read TGTGCCAGCAGCTCCCGGGACAGGGACAATGAGCAGTTCTTC. It yields the protein CASSSRDRDNEQFF.